The 13 T cell receptor beta chains reported below all come from one sample, sequenced in a study of molecular identifiers for immune sequencing clone quantification. TCRdb re-called the PCR reads through MiXCR, storing one row per CDR3 protein. The data show approximately 37,000 distinct CDR3 sequences, with about a fifth seen just once and approximately 1% held by the top ten. Sequences were obtained from naive CD8+ T cells from blood, with Jurkat cell RNA spiked in. Stated subset: FACS-sorted CD8+CD4-CCR7+CD45RA+ naive T cells. Receptors were obtained from a human donor in good health. Some libraries in this study had Jurkat cell RNA spiked in.

This clonotype was picked up many times. The V call is TRBV5-6, the J call TRBJ2-7, with unresolved D. V lost 1 base and J 2 bases, leaving 13 bases between the germline ends. This CDR3 spans 15 amino acids. CDR1 and CDR2 from the germline V gene are SGHDT and YYEEEE. The CDR3 DNA follows: TGTGCCAGCAGCTTGTCCCCAGGCACAACCTACGAGCAGTACTTC. Translated: CASSLSPGTTYEQYF. Full variable domain (missing parts from reference TRBV5-6 and TRBJ2-7): DAGVTQSPTHLIKTRGQQVTLRCSPKSGHDTVSWYQQALGQGPQFIFQYYEEEERQRGNFPDRFSGHQFPNYSSELNVNALLLGDSALYLCASSLSPGTTYEQYFGPGTRLTVT.

This chain links TRBV7-9 with TRBJ2-2, with 10 bases identical to TRBD2. V shed 4 bases and J 7 bases; nucleotides not matched to a gene: 9. This CDR3 is built from 16 residues. CDR1 and CDR2 (germline): SEHNR, FQNEAQ (reference sequence). The CDR3 nucleotides read TGTGCCAGCAGCTCCCGGCTAGCGGGAGTTGACGGGGAGCTGTTTTTT. It codes for CASSSRLAGVDGELFF.

On this clonotype itself: One junction end disagrees with the germline gene, perhaps due to a read error. V gene TRBV7-9 combines with J gene TRBJ1-2; 8 bases line up with TRBD1. Germline V CDR1 and CDR2: SEHNR, FQNEAQ (reference sequence). The CDR3 has 15 amino acids. The DNA for the CDR3 is TGCGCCAGCAGCTTAAACAGGGGGGATTACTATGGCTACACCTTC. It yields the protein CASSLNRGDYYGYTF.

This clonotype is medium-sized. The chain recombines TRBV7-2 with TRBJ2-1; D call uncertain. Germline lookup yields CDR1 SGHTA and CDR2 FQGNSA. Trimming cost V 5 bases and J 3 bases, with 2 bases left between them. This CDR3 is built from 11 residues. CDR3 amino acids: CASSIYNEQFF. In nucleotides, the CDR3 is TGTGCCAGCAGCATCTACAATGAGCAGTTCTTC. The variable domain in full, completed from reference TRBV7-2 and TRBJ2-1, reads GAGVSQSPSNKVTEKGKDVELRCDPISGHTALYWYRQSLGQGLEFLIYFQGNSAPDKSGLPSDRFSAERTGGSVSTLTIQRTQQEDSAVYLCASSIYNEQFFGPGTRLTVL.

This clonotype was picked up many times. The rearrangement uses TRBV28 and TRBJ1-5; no reliable D call. Germline assignment: CDR1 MDHEN and CDR2 SYDVKM. V gave up 2 bases and J gave up 4 bases, with 12 bases separating them. The CDR3 is 15 amino acids. The CDR3 region has the DNA TGTGCCAGCAGTTTACCCAGACCTGGGAATCAGCCCCAGCATTTT. This encodes CASSLPRPGNQPQHF.

This clonotype came up many times. This sequence joins TRBV5-6 and TRBJ2-5, with D uncertain. Trimming removed 4 bases at V and 1 base at J, with 14 bases between. This CDR3 contains 15 residues. The germline gives CDR1 SGHDT, CDR2 YYEEEE. CDR3 in amino acids: CASSLPIGRQETQYF. The CDR3 DNA is TGTGCCAGCAGCCTCCCAATTGGGCGCCAAGAGACCCAGTACTTC.

This clonotype is medium-sized in the sample. J is TRBJ2-3 and V is TRBV7-2; TRBD2 aligns across 9 bases. Trimming cost V 3 bases and J 5 bases; bases outside gene matches: 3. Germline loops: CDR1 SGHTA, CDR2 FQGNSA. This CDR3 comprises 14 residues. The CDR3, as DNA: TGTGCCAGCAGCTTGGCGGGAGGGGGAGATACGCAGTATTTT. This encodes CASSLAGGGDTQYF.

By frequency in the sample, this clonotype is medium-sized (0.01 to 0.1%). The chain joins TRBV6-5 to TRBJ2-3; 7 bases map to TRBD1. The CDR3 totals 15 residues. CDR1 MNHEY and CDR2 SVGAGI come from the germline V gene. The V and J ends lost 1 base and 1 base, in that order; junction bases with no gene match: 2. CDR3 in DNA: TGTGCCAGCAGTTACTTTGGACAGGGCACAGATACGCAGTATTTT. Translating it yields CASSYFGQGTDTQYF.

At least ten counts were recorded for this clonotype. The chain joins TRBV30 to TRBJ2-3; TRBD2 aligns across 7 bases. This CDR3 contains 13 residues. Germline trimming cut 3 bases from V and 2 bases from J; bases unmatched to any gene: 2. Germline lookup yields CDR1 GTSNPN and CDR2 SVGIG (reference sequence). The CDR3 protein is CAWRLADTDTQYF. The CDR3 DNA reads TGTGCCTGGAGGCTAGCGGACACAGATACGCAGTATTTT. Drawing the rest from reference TRBV30 and TRBJ2-3, the complete variable domain is SQTIHQWPATLVQPVGSPLSLECTVEGTSNPNLYWYRQAAGRGLQLLFYSVGIGQISSEVPQNLSASRPQDRQFILSSKKLLLSDSGFYLCAWRLADTDTQYFGPGTRLTVL.

This clonotype was observed at least ten times. The chain employs TRBV7-8 and TRBJ1-4; D is uncertain. V was trimmed by 2 bases and J by 3 bases, leaving 1 base between them. This CDR3 comprises 12 residues. From germline, CDR1 is SGHVS and CDR2 FQNEAQ. CDR3: CASSLPNEKLFF. The CDR3, as DNA: TGTGCCAGCAGCTTACCTAATGAAAAACTGTTTTTT.

This clonotype was recorded at least ten times. The rearrangement links TRBV30 to TRBJ2-7; D uncertain. There are 14 residues in the CDR3. Germline CDR1 is GTSNPN and CDR2 is SVGIG (reference sequence). Deletions cut 4 bases from V and 5 bases from J, with 18 bases between. In DNA form, the CDR3 reads TGTGCCTGGACCCTGGGCAGCCCCTGGCACGAGCAGTACTTC. As protein: CAWTLGSPWHEQYF.

This clonotype is a singleton in its sample. A read error may explain this, as a much larger clone is one base away. The chain recombines TRBV2 with TRBJ2-2; possible D gene TRBD1, 5 bases. This CDR3 has 14 residues. The V end was cut by 4 bases, the J end by 3 bases, with 9 bases between. The germline V gene encodes CDR1 SNHLY and CDR2 FYNNEI. Here the CDR3 DNA reads TGTGCCAGCAGTGGGGGCACTCACACCGGGGAGCTGTTTTTT. Translation gives CASSGGTHTGELFF.

This clonotype is deemed medium-sized (0.01 to 0.1%). J is TRBJ1-5 and V is TRBV7-2; 7 nucleotides match TRBD1. Per the germline V gene, CDR1 is SGHTA and CDR2 is FQGNSA. The CDR3 runs to 15 residues. Trimming at V came to 1 base and at J to 3 bases, leaving 3 bases not matched to a gene. The CDR3 DNA is TGTGCCAGCAGCTTAGGACAGGGTGACAATCAGCCCCAGCATTTT. Its translation: CASSLGQGDNQPQHF.